Listed below are T cell receptor beta chains from one sample, sequenced in a study of cytomegalovirus exposure and HLA in healthy donors. Clones were read by immunoSEQ multiplex PCR, and TCRdb kept only the in-frame ones, dropping some. The sample has 200,000 to 250,000 clones; over 80% are singletons. The sample consisted of PBMCs. All receptors come from a woman in her 30s in good health and CMV-seropositive. Each CDR3 is given with its conserved first and last residue. Fields, in order: CDR3 DNA, CDR3 protein, clone size, D gene, V gene, J gene. A D gene is named only where the DNA matches it firmly. Clone size is given for some rows only: seen once, a few or many times, or a class if the clone is expanded.

CDR3nt: TGTGCCAGCAGCCCCCGGACTAGCCAAGAGACCCAGTACTTC
CDR3aa: CASSPRTSQETQYF
abundance: NA
d_gene: TRBD2
v_gene: TRBV5-6
j_gene: TRBJ2-5

CDR3nt: TGTGCCAGCAGATTAGCGGGAGTAGACTACGAGCAGTACTTC
CDR3aa: CASRLAGVDYEQYF
abundance: NA
d_gene: TRBD2
v_gene: TRBV25-1
j_gene: TRBJ2-7

CDR3nt: TGTGCCAGCAGCTTAGCGCGGGACAGGGGACTCGAGCAGTACTTC
CDR3aa: CASSLARDRGLEQYF
abundance: NA
d_gene: TRBD1
v_gene: TRBV7-2
j_gene: TRBJ2-7

CDR3nt: TGTGCCAGTAGTATCGGGACAAACTATGGCTACACCTTC
CDR3aa: CASSIGTNYGYTF
abundance: NA
d_gene: NA
v_gene: TRBV19
j_gene: TRBJ1-2

CDR3nt: TGTGCCAGCAGTTTCTTTGCGGGACAGACTCGCGAGCAGTACTTC
CDR3aa: CASSFFAGQTREQYF
abundance: NA
d_gene: NA
v_gene: TRBV27
j_gene: TRBJ2-7

CDR3nt: TGCGCCAGCACCCCTAACACCGGGGAGCTGTTTTTT
CDR3aa: CASTPNTGELFF
abundance: NA
d_gene: NA
v_gene: TRBV5-1
j_gene: TRBJ2-2

CDR3nt: TGTGCCAGCAGTTCTAGGGACATCAATGAGCAGTTCTTC
CDR3aa: CASSSRDINEQFF
abundance: NA
d_gene: NA
v_gene: TRBV6-5
j_gene: TRBJ2-1

CDR3nt: TGTGCCAGCAGCCCAACAACCAATGGAGGCTACACCTTC
CDR3aa: CASSPTTNGGYTF
abundance: NA
d_gene: NA
v_gene: TRBV7-3
j_gene: TRBJ1-2

CDR3nt: TGCAGCGCGTCCCCTCCAACAGATACGCAGTATTTT
CDR3aa: CSASPPTDTQYF
abundance: NA
d_gene: NA
v_gene: TRBV29-1
j_gene: TRBJ2-3

CDR3nt: TGTGCCTGGAGTCTCGAGGGGCTAGCTGGAAACACCATATATTTT
CDR3aa: CAWSLEGLAGNTIYF
abundance: NA
d_gene: NA
v_gene: TRBV30
j_gene: TRBJ1-3

CDR3nt: TGTGCTAGTGGTTTACCCCTAAGCGGGAGCACGGGGGAGCTGTTTTTT
CDR3aa: CASGLPLSGSTGELFF
abundance: NA
d_gene: TRBD2
v_gene: TRBV12-5
j_gene: TRBJ2-2

CDR3nt: TGTGCCAGCAGCCTCATGAGCGGGACGAAAGATACGCAGTATTTT
CDR3aa: CASSLMSGTKDTQYF
abundance: NA
d_gene: TRBD2
v_gene: TRBV9
j_gene: TRBJ2-3

CDR3nt: TGTGCCAGCAGATCAGACAGGGAGAATGAGCAGTTCTTC
CDR3aa: CASRSDRENEQFF
abundance: once
d_gene: TRBD1
v_gene: TRBV6-5
j_gene: TRBJ2-1

CDR3nt: TGTGCCTGGATCACAGGGACTAGCACAGATACGCAGTATTTT
CDR3aa: CAWITGTSTDTQYF
abundance: NA
d_gene: NA
v_gene: TRBV30
j_gene: TRBJ2-3

CDR3nt: TGTGCCAGCAGTCGACCGGACAGCGAGCAGTACTTC
CDR3aa: CASSRPDSEQYF
abundance: NA
d_gene: NA
v_gene: TRBV28
j_gene: TRBJ2-7

CDR3nt: TGTGCCAGCAGTCGCCCCGGACTAGCGGGCACCGGGGAGCTGTTTTTT
CDR3aa: CASSRPGLAGTGELFF
abundance: NA
d_gene: TRBD2
v_gene: TRBV5-6
j_gene: TRBJ2-2

CDR3nt: TGTGCCAGCTCACCCCGGACAGGGGACCTCTATGGCTACACCTTC
CDR3aa: CASSPRTGDLYGYTF
abundance: NA
d_gene: TRBD1
v_gene: TRBV18
j_gene: TRBJ1-2

CDR3nt: TGCGCCAGCAGCCAGGACCGGGACACCCACTCCTACGAGCAGTACTTC
CDR3aa: CASSQDRDTHSYEQYF
abundance: once
d_gene: NA
v_gene: TRBV4-1
j_gene: TRBJ2-7

CDR3nt: TGTGCCAGCAGAGAGGGGGCGGTGGACGAAAAACTGTTTTTT
CDR3aa: CASREGAVDEKLFF
abundance: NA
d_gene: TRBD1
v_gene: TRBV6-1
j_gene: TRBJ1-4

CDR3nt: TGTGCCAGCAGTATTGGACGCGGAAACACAGATACGCAGTATTTT
CDR3aa: CASSIGRGNTDTQYF
abundance: once
d_gene: NA
v_gene: TRBV2
j_gene: TRBJ2-3

CDR3nt: TGCGCCAGCAGCCAAGAACACGCAGGGTGGTACGAGCAGTACTTC
CDR3aa: CASSQEHAGWYEQYF
abundance: NA
d_gene: NA
v_gene: TRBV4-3
j_gene: TRBJ2-7

CDR3nt: TGCGCCAGCAGCTTGGCCGGGGGAATGACCTACGAGCAGTACTTC
CDR3aa: CASSLAGGMTYEQYF
abundance: NA
d_gene: NA
v_gene: TRBV5-1
j_gene: TRBJ2-7

CDR3nt: TGTGCCAGTAGTATCGGAAAGGGACCTTCCTATGGCTACACCTTC
CDR3aa: CASSIGKGPSYGYTF
abundance: NA
d_gene: NA
v_gene: TRBV19
j_gene: TRBJ1-2

CDR3nt: TGTGCCAGCAGCCCCGCGTGGGGTACAGGCTACGAGCAGTACTTC
CDR3aa: CASSPAWGTGYEQYF
abundance: once
d_gene: NA
v_gene: TRBV5-6
j_gene: TRBJ2-7

CDR3nt: TGTGCCAGTATTGGGACAGGGGTTGCCACCGGGGAGCTGTTTTTT
CDR3aa: CASIGTGVATGELFF
abundance: NA
d_gene: TRBD1
v_gene: TRBV19
j_gene: TRBJ2-2

CDR3nt: TGTGCCGGCGGCGAGGGGAAGAACGAGCAGTACTTC
CDR3aa: CAGGEGKNEQYF
abundance: NA
d_gene: NA
v_gene: TRBV28
j_gene: TRBJ2-7

CDR3nt: TGTGCCAGCAGCTTAAGATCTGGGGCCAACGTCCTGACTTTC
CDR3aa: CASSLRSGANVLTF
abundance: NA
d_gene: NA
v_gene: TRBV13
j_gene: TRBJ2-6

CDR3nt: TGTGCCAGTAGTATGAAGCGGGAGAGGGGAGATACGCAGTATTTT
CDR3aa: CASSMKRERGDTQYF
abundance: NA
d_gene: TRBD2
v_gene: TRBV19
j_gene: TRBJ2-3

CDR3nt: TGTGCCTGGAGTGGGGGACTAGCGGGAGACGGGGAGCTGTTTTTT
CDR3aa: CAWSGGLAGDGELFF
abundance: NA
d_gene: TRBD2
v_gene: TRBV30
j_gene: TRBJ2-2

CDR3nt: TGCGCCAGCAGCCAAAGGGCTTACTCTGGAAACACCATATATTTT
CDR3aa: CASSQRAYSGNTIYF
abundance: NA
d_gene: NA
v_gene: TRBV4-3
j_gene: TRBJ1-3

CDR3nt: TGTGCCAGCCGGAGGGGGGGCCTGAACACTGAAGCTTTCTTT
CDR3aa: CASRRGGLNTEAFF
abundance: NA
d_gene: NA
v_gene: TRBV11-2
j_gene: TRBJ1-1

CDR3nt: TGTGCCAGCAGCTTGTTCGGGGTTAGCTATGGCTACACCTTC
CDR3aa: CASSLFGVSYGYTF
abundance: few
d_gene: NA
v_gene: TRBV5-6
j_gene: TRBJ1-2

CDR3nt: TGTGCCAGTAGTATTTCGGGTAAGGATCAGCCCCAGCATTTT
CDR3aa: CASSISGKDQPQHF
abundance: NA
d_gene: NA
v_gene: TRBV19
j_gene: TRBJ1-5

CDR3nt: TGTGCCTGGAGTGTATATAGGGGACTAGCGATCAGGGAGCAGTACTTC
CDR3aa: CAWSVYRGLAIREQYF
abundance: NA
d_gene: TRBD2
v_gene: TRBV30
j_gene: TRBJ2-7

CDR3nt: TGTGCCAGCATAATTCACAGGCGGGAAGCTTTCTTT
CDR3aa: CASIIHRREAFF
abundance: NA
d_gene: NA
v_gene: TRBV2
j_gene: TRBJ1-1

CDR3nt: TGTGCCAGCAGCCAATCGAGCGGGAGCTCCTACGAGCAGTACTTC
CDR3aa: CASSQSSGSSYEQYF
abundance: NA
d_gene: TRBD2
v_gene: TRBV14
j_gene: TRBJ2-7

CDR3nt: TGTGCCAGCAGCGTATCGGGGGATTCGGAAAAACTGTTTTTT
CDR3aa: CASSVSGDSEKLFF
abundance: once
d_gene: NA
v_gene: TRBV9
j_gene: TRBJ1-4

CDR3nt: TGTGCCAGCAGCCACAGGGCCATCCCGTACGAGCAGTACTTC
CDR3aa: CASSHRAIPYEQYF
abundance: NA
d_gene: NA
v_gene: TRBV7-9
j_gene: TRBJ2-7

CDR3nt: TGCAGCGTTGAAATAACGGTGGATCAGCCCCAGCATTTT
CDR3aa: CSVEITVDQPQHF
abundance: NA
d_gene: NA
v_gene: TRBV29-1
j_gene: TRBJ1-5

CDR3nt: TGTGCCAGCACCTTAAATCGGCAATTTAACTATGGCTACACCTTC
CDR3aa: CASTLNRQFNYGYTF
abundance: NA
d_gene: NA
v_gene: TRBV13
j_gene: TRBJ1-2

CDR3nt: TGTGCCAGCAGCGTAGAAGGCAGTCCTAACTATGGCTACACCTTC
CDR3aa: CASSVEGSPNYGYTF
abundance: NA
d_gene: NA
v_gene: TRBV9
j_gene: TRBJ1-2

CDR3nt: TGTGCCAGCAAATCAGCGAGCTCCTACAATGAGCAGTTCTTC
CDR3aa: CASKSASSYNEQFF
abundance: NA
d_gene: NA
v_gene: TRBV6-5
j_gene: TRBJ2-1

CDR3nt: TGTGCCAGCAGCTTAGAGGGAGGTTCCACATACGAGCAGTACTTC
CDR3aa: CASSLEGGSTYEQYF
abundance: NA
d_gene: NA
v_gene: TRBV7-9
j_gene: TRBJ2-7

CDR3nt: TGTGCCAGCAGCTCGGGAGGACCTAGCACAGATACGCAGTATTTT
CDR3aa: CASSSGGPSTDTQYF
abundance: once
d_gene: TRBD2
v_gene: TRBV11-1
j_gene: TRBJ2-3

CDR3nt: TGCGCCAGCAGCTTCGGGGAGGAAGGCTACACCTTC
CDR3aa: CASSFGEEGYTF
abundance: NA
d_gene: NA
v_gene: TRBV5-1
j_gene: TRBJ1-2

CDR3nt: TGTGCCAGCAGCTTACAATCTGGGGCGGGCGGGGAGCTGTTTTTT
CDR3aa: CASSLQSGAGGELFF
abundance: NA
d_gene: NA
v_gene: TRBV7-2
j_gene: TRBJ2-2

CDR3nt: TGCAGCGTTACAGGGACACAAGAGACCCAGTACTTC
CDR3aa: CSVTGTQETQYF
abundance: NA
d_gene: NA
v_gene: TRBV29-1
j_gene: TRBJ2-5

CDR3nt: TGTGCCAGCAGCTTAGTCCCTAGCGGAAACAATGAGCAGTTCTTC
CDR3aa: CASSLVPSGNNEQFF
abundance: NA
d_gene: TRBD2
v_gene: TRBV13
j_gene: TRBJ2-1

CDR3nt: TGTGCCAGCAGCTTATCTAGCGGGGGAGGGGATACGCAGTATTTT
CDR3aa: CASSLSSGGGDTQYF
abundance: once
d_gene: TRBD2
v_gene: TRBV7-2
j_gene: TRBJ2-3

CDR3nt: TGCAGTGCTAGCCCAAAAAATGTAGCTTTCTTT
CDR3aa: CSASPKNVAFF
abundance: few
d_gene: NA
v_gene: TRBV20-1
j_gene: TRBJ1-1

CDR3nt: TGTGCCAGCATCTCCGGCCACCAAGAGACCCAGTACTTC
CDR3aa: CASISGHQETQYF
abundance: NA
d_gene: NA
v_gene: TRBV6-1
j_gene: TRBJ2-5

CDR3nt: TGTGCCAGCAGCTTGGTCGGACAGATTGAAGCTTTCTTT
CDR3aa: CASSLVGQIEAFF
abundance: few
d_gene: NA
v_gene: TRBV5-6
j_gene: TRBJ1-1

CDR3nt: TGCGCCAGCAGCCTGTCCCCTGGGTGGGGTGACAATGAGCAGTTCTTC
CDR3aa: CASSLSPGWGDNEQFF
abundance: NA
d_gene: NA
v_gene: TRBV5-1
j_gene: TRBJ2-1

CDR3nt: TGTGCCAGCAGTGCACCCCAGACAGGGGTTGAAGCTTTCTTT
CDR3aa: CASSAPQTGVEAFF
abundance: NA
d_gene: TRBD1
v_gene: TRBV2
j_gene: TRBJ1-1

CDR3nt: TGTGCCAGCAGCCTAGGACAGCCGGTCAATGAGCAGTTCTTC
CDR3aa: CASSLGQPVNEQFF
abundance: NA
d_gene: NA
v_gene: TRBV11-2
j_gene: TRBJ2-1

CDR3nt: TGCAGCGCAATGCAGGGGGCCACTGAAGCTTTCTTT
CDR3aa: CSAMQGATEAFF
abundance: NA
d_gene: TRBD1
v_gene: TRBV29-1
j_gene: TRBJ1-1

CDR3nt: TGCGCCAGCAGCTGGTCCGGGGGCATTACTGTAAATGAGCAGTTCTTC
CDR3aa: CASSWSGGITVNEQFF
abundance: NA
d_gene: NA
v_gene: TRBV5-1
j_gene: TRBJ2-1

CDR3nt: TGTGCCAGCAGTTTAGCAGGGAACTACGAGCAGTACTTC
CDR3aa: CASSLAGNYEQYF
abundance: few
d_gene: NA
v_gene: TRBV27
j_gene: TRBJ2-7